This T cell receptor beta chain was recorded in a study of OX40 agonist ivuxolimab in advanced cancers. Study information: Aged 23 to 79 with a mean of about 60 years, they were around 79% male. Three patients got partial responses; one had hepatocellular carcinoma and two had cutaneous melanoma.

Baseline, cycle 4 day 1, and cycle 7 day 1 were the blood sampling points. This clone was seen a few times. Trimming removed 6 bases at V and 3 bases at J, with 11 bases between. Looked up from germline, CDR1 is SQVTM and CDR2 is ANQGSEA. The CDR3 length is 12 residues. Method: immunoSEQ multiplex PCR; TCRdb's copy keeps in-frame clones and lacks some. This table has 65,000 to 90,000 clones, roughly 90% appearing once. The clonotype comes from an adult with an advanced solid tumor such as melanoma, head and neck, liver or kidney cancer. The material was CD4+ or CD8+ T cells sorted from blood, obtained in a trial of the OX40 agonist ivuxolimab. The chain joins TRBV29-1 to TRBJ2-5; TRBD1 might be the D (6 bases). Written as DNA, the CDR3 is TGCAGCGTACAGGGAGTTGAAGAGACCCAGTACTTC. As protein: CSVQGVEETQYF. Drawing the rest from reference TRBV29-1 and TRBJ2-5, the complete variable domain is SAVISQKPSRDICQRGTSLTIQCQVDSQVTMMFWYRQQPGQSLTLIATANQGSEATYESGFVIDKFPISRPNLTFSTLTVSNMSPEDSSIYLCSVQGVEETQYFGPGTRLLVL.